Presented here are 29 T cell receptor beta chains from one specimen sequenced in a study of shared clonotypes between healthy human individuals. The assay was immunoSEQ multiplex PCR, and TCRdb's table has in-frame clones only and misses some. The table has around 95,000 clones, 67% seen once; the top ten hold 45% to 50%. The material sequenced was memory CD8+ T cells sorted from blood. Subset denoted: CD45RO+ cells pooled with CCR7-negative TemRA cells. The receptors come from a man under 40 in good health.

CDR3 bases: TGTGCCAGCAGCTACGACCCCGTTACTTCCTCTTGGATCGACAATGAGCAGTTCTTC. It codes for CASSYDPVTSSWIDNEQFF. The chain uses TRBV7-9 and TRBJ2-1; the D is unclear. With 4 bases removed from V and 5 bases from J, the gap between germline ends came to 27 bases. Germline lookup yields CDR1 SEHNR and CDR2 FQNEAQ (reference sequence). The CDR3 extends over 19 amino acids. Variable domain in full (rest from reference TRBV7-9 and TRBJ2-1): DTGVSQNPRHKITKRGQNVTFRCDPISEHNRLYWYRQTLGQGPEFLTYFQNEAQLEKSRLLSDRFSAERPKGSFSTLEIQRTEQGDSAMYLCASSYDPVTSSWIDNEQFFGPGTRLTVL.

This clone occurred a few times. The V call is TRBV11-2, the J call TRBJ1-4, with D possibly matching TRBD1 (6 bases). The CDR3 is made up of 14 amino acids. The ends were cut back, 1 base at V and 5 bases at J, with 8 bases in the middle. In germline, CDR1 is SGHAT, CDR2 FQNNGV. The CDR3 spells CASSLGGTNEKLFF. CDR3 coding DNA: TGTGCCAGCAGCTTAGGAGGGACAAATGAAAAACTGTTTTTT.

The genes are TRBV27 and TRBJ1-2; weak D call: TRBD1 (5 bases). V was trimmed by 1 base and J by 5 bases, leaving 11 bases between them. CDR1 and CDR2 from the germline V gene are MNHEY and SMNVEV (reference sequence). The CDR3 is 14 residues long. CDR3 DNA: TGTGCCAGCAGTTTATACGGGTGGGGGTATGGCTACACCTTC. Translation gives CASSLYGWGYGYTF.

The rearrangement uses TRBV6-5 and TRBJ2-1; D gene uncertain. V lost 5 bases, J lost 1 base, and 6 bases lay in between. The CDR3 length is 13 residues. CDR1 MNHEY and CDR2 SVGAGI come from the germline V gene. Here the CDR3 reads CASSRSSYNEQFF. In DNA form, the CDR3 reads TGTGCCAGCAGTAGGAGTTCCTACAATGAGCAGTTCTTC.

The chain is built from TRBV6-5 and TRBJ2-7; D perhaps matches TRBD2 (5 bases). This CDR3 has 16 amino acids. The germline V and J ends were trimmed by 0 bases and 1 base, with 13 bases remaining between them. Germline V lookup: CDR1 MNHEY, CDR2 SVGAGI. In nucleotides, the CDR3 is TGTGCCAGCAGTTACTCGCCGGGATCGCCTTCCTACGAGCAGTACTTC. Translation gives CASSYSPGSPSYEQYF.

This clone was counted between two and nine times. This CDR3 is also generated by other DNA sequences in the sample. This rearrangement joins TRBV4-2 to TRBJ2-1; the D gene could be TRBD1 or TRBD2 (5 bases each). This CDR3 comprises 12 residues. The V end lost 3 bases, the J end lost 9 bases, and 9 bases lay between the germline ends. Germline lookup yields CDR1 LGHNA and CDR2 YNFKEQ. The CDR3: CASSQEGTEQFF. The DNA of the CDR3 is TGTGCCAGCAGCCAGGAAGGGACTGAGCAGTTCTTC.

This chain connects TRBV9 to TRBJ1-3; 7 nucleotides align to TRBD1. Trimming removed 4 bases from V and 0 bases from J; junction bases left unmatched: 4. The CDR3 totals 15 residues. From germline, CDR1 is SGDLS and CDR2 YYNGEE. The CDR3 is CASSLSGGSGNTIYF. As DNA, the CDR3 is TGTGCCAGCAGCTTGTCAGGGGGCTCTGGAAACACCATATATTTT.

The V call is TRBV2, the J call TRBJ2-1; 9 nucleotides align to TRBD2. The CDR3 spans 16 residues. V lost 0 bases to trimming and J lost 7 bases; unmatched junction nucleotides: 7. Germline assignment: CDR1 SNHLY and CDR2 FYNNEI. CDR3 sequence (DNA): TGTGCCAGCAGTGAAGCGTTGCGGGAGGGCAGGAATGAGCAGTTCTTC. Translating it yields CASSEALREGRNEQFF. Based on the CDR3 plus reference TRBV2 and TRBJ2-1, the full variable domain is EPEVTQTPSHQVTQMGQEVILRCVPISNHLYFYWYRQILGQKVEFLVSFYNNEISEKSEIFDDQFSVERPDGSNFTLKIRSTKLEDSAMYFCASSEALREGRNEQFFGPGTRLTVL.

This clone was counted between two and nine times. The chain joins TRBV7-9 to TRBJ1-1; no definite D call. Germline CDR1 is SEHNR and CDR2 is FQNEAQ (reference sequence). There are 17 residues in the CDR3. The V gene lost 0 bases and the J gene lost 3 bases, with 17 bases spanning the gap. The CDR3 region is CASSLASSSFPYTEAFF. The CDR3 DNA reads TGTGCCAGCAGCTTAGCTTCTAGTTCGTTCCCGTACACTGAAGCTTTCTTT.

The sample holds one count of this clone. Distinct nucleotide sequences in the sample also encode this CDR3. V is TRBV18 and J is TRBJ2-1, with D perhaps matching TRBD1 (6 bases). Per germline, CDR1 KGHSH and CDR2 LQKENI. The CDR3 runs to 15 residues. Trimming left V 2 bases short and J 4 bases short, with 12 bases between. CDR3 amino acids: CASSPEGDPYNEQFF. The CDR3 DNA reads as TGTGCCAGCTCACCAGAGGGGGACCCGTACAATGAGCAGTTCTTC.

The chain recombines TRBV2 with TRBJ1-3; D unresolved. V lost 8 bases and J lost 8, with 16 bases in between. The CDR3 is 13 residues long. Germline CDR1 reads SNHLY; CDR2 reads FYNNEI. The DNA for the CDR3 is TGTGCCAGCTGTGGCGAGGGTGGTGACACCATATATTTT. Its protein product is CASCGEGGDTIYF.

This chain links TRBV27 with TRBJ2-1, with unresolved D. The CDR3 is made up of 16 amino acids. V was pared by 5 bases and J by 0 bases, with 14 bases between. CDR1 is MNHEY, CDR2 SMNVEV, per germline (reference sequence). For the CDR3, the DNA is TGTGCCAGCAGTGGGAAGTGGGCGAGCTCCTACAATGAGCAGTTCTTC. Translating gives CASSGKWASSYNEQFF.

This clone was found a few times. The gene calls are TRBV19 and TRBJ2-7, with 10 bases fitting TRBD1. CDR1 is LNHDA and CDR2 is SQIVND in the germline V gene (reference sequence). Trimming removed 3 bases from V and 1 base from J; junction bases left unmatched: 9. CDR3 length equals 17 residues. In DNA, the CDR3 is TGTGCCAGTAGTATTAGTCTAGGGGACAGGGGATCCTACGAGCAGTACTTC. Translation gives CASSISLGDRGSYEQYF.

On this clone itself: A much more abundant neighbour one base away suggests this may be a read error. The chain joins TRBV6-1 to TRBJ2-3; TRBD2 agrees at 12 bases. The CDR3 has 15 amino acids. The germline V gene has CDR1 MNHNS and CDR2 SASEGT. The J segment lost 4 bases and the V segment lost 2 bases, leaving 1 base of the junction unmatched. The CDR3 DNA reads as TGTGCCAGCAGTGAACTAGCGGGAGGGCCAGATACGCAGTATTTT. It encodes CASSELAGGPDTQYF.

The sample holds many counts of this clone. The CDR3 is CASSPRGGGVGAHTEAFF. The CDR3 nucleotides are TGTGCCAGCAGCCCCAGAGGAGGGGGGGTAGGCGCCCACACTGAAGCTTTCTTT. The rearrangement links TRBV9 to TRBJ1-1; D is possibly TRBD1 (6 bases). The ends were cut back, 4 bases at V and 3 bases at J, with 25 bases in the middle. This CDR3 has 18 amino acids. Germline values: CDR1 SGDLS, CDR2 YYNGEE.

In this sample, this clone turned up a few times. The rearrangement joins TRBV10-2 to TRBJ2-7; D may match TRBD1 or TRBD2 (5 bases each). Trimming removed 2 bases at V and 4 bases at J, with 9 bases between. Germline V gene lookup returns CDR1 WSHSY and CDR2 SAAADI. The CDR3 has 13 amino acids. The CDR3 DNA follows: TGCGCCAGCAGTGAGACGGGACCATACGAGCAGTACTTC. Residues: CASSETGPYEQYF.

By sample fraction, this clone is medium-sized. V and J are TRBV6-1 and TRBJ2-2; 7 bases match TRBD1. Germline values: CDR1 MNHNS, CDR2 SASEGT. This CDR3 contains 14 residues. The ends lost 3 bases at V and 3 bases at J; junction bases unmatched: 1. CDR3 in amino acids: CASSEGTDTGELFF. In nucleotides, the CDR3 is TGTGCCAGCAGTGAGGGGACAGACACCGGGGAGCTGTTTTTT.

J is TRBJ2-7 and V is TRBV12-5; 9 nucleotides line up with TRBD2. V was pared by 0 bases and J by 2 bases, with 14 bases of the junction left unmatched. Germline V gene lookup returns CDR1 LGHNT and CDR2 FRNRAP. This CDR3 comprises 19 residues. CDR3 DNA sequence: TGTGCTAGTGGTTTGGTCCCCCCGTTGGTAGCGGGAGATCCCTACGAGCAGTACTTC. Its protein product is CASGLVPPLVAGDPYEQYF.

The V gene is TRBV5-4, the J gene TRBJ2-1, with TRBD2 as a possible D gene (5 bases). Germline V gene data show CDR1 as SGHNT and CDR2 as YYREEE (reference sequence). The V end lost 9 bases, the J end lost 2 bases, and 15 bases lay between the germline ends. The CDR3 has 14 amino acids. The CDR3 region is CAIWPAVTYNEQFF. DNA for the CDR3: TGTGCCATTTGGCCAGCGGTTACCTACAATGAGCAGTTCTTC.

The chain uses TRBV21-1 and TRBJ2-7; the table's TRBD2 call for D was not verified on the DNA. TRBV21-1 is a pseudogene. The length of the CDR3 is 15 residues. The CDR3 DNA sequence: TGTGCCAGCATCTCTCAGCCCAGACGGGATGACGAGCAGTACTTC. The encoded protein is CASISQPRRDDEQYF.

The gene calls are TRBV4-3 and TRBJ2-1; 8 bases are shared with TRBD2. CDR1 is LGHNA and CDR2 is YSLEER in the germline V gene. CDR3 length: 16 amino acids. Germline trimming cut 3 bases from V and 0 bases from J; bases unmatched to any gene: 4. The CDR3: CASSQTGTSSYNEQFF. The DNA for the CDR3 is TGCGCCAGCAGCCAGACCGGGACTAGCTCCTACAATGAGCAGTTCTTC.

The V gene is TRBV6-1, the J gene TRBJ2-7; D possibly corresponds to TRBD1 (6 bases). Germline V CDR1 and CDR2: MNHNS, SASEGT. The germline V and J ends were trimmed by 7 bases and 2 bases, with 18 bases remaining between them. This CDR3 is built from 15 residues. The DNA of the CDR3 is TGTGCCAGCAACCCATTAACAGGGTCCGCCTACGAGCAGTACTTC. Amino acid sequence: CASNPLTGSAYEQYF.

The V and J genes are TRBV28 and TRBJ1-1; D ambiguous. There are 11 residues in the CDR3. Germline V gene sequence: CDR1 MDHEN, CDR2 SYDVKM. V was cut by 5 bases and J by 11 bases, with 12 bases left in between. CDR3 loop: CASSRTFRAFF. The CDR3 bases are TGTGCCAGCAGTCGGACCTTTAGGGCTTTCTTT. Based on the CDR3 plus reference TRBV28 and TRBJ1-1, the full variable domain is DVKVTQSSRYLVKRTGEKVFLECVQDMDHENMFWYRQDPGLGLRLIYFSYDVKMKEKGDIPEGYSVSREKKERFSLILESASTNQTSMYLCASSRTFRAFFGQGTRLTVV.

This rearrangement joins TRBV14 to TRBJ2-5; 7 positions match TRBD1. Per the germline V gene, CDR1 is SGHDN and CDR2 is FVKESK. J gave up 2 bases and V 4 bases, and 1 base lay outside the gene matches. The CDR3 runs 13 residues. The CDR3 DNA reads TGTGCCAGCAGCCGGGACAGACAAGAGACCCAGTACTTC. As protein: CASSRDRQETQYF.

The CDR3 is CASSTGGGFNEQYF. CDR3 nucleotide sequence: TGTGCCAGCAGCACCGGAGGGGGGTTCAACGAGCAGTACTTC. This chain joins TRBV28 and TRBJ2-7, with D perhaps TRBD1 or TRBD2 (6 bases each). Germline CDR1 reads MDHEN; CDR2 reads SYDVKM. The CDR3 is 14 amino acids. Trimming left V 6 bases short and J 5 bases short, with 17 bases between. Full variable domain (remainder filled in from reference TRBV28 and TRBJ2-7): DVKVTQSSRYLVKRTGEKVFLECVQDMDHENMFWYRQDPGLGLRLIYFSYDVKMKEKGDIPEGYSVSREKKERFSLILESASTNQTSMYLCASSTGGGFNEQYFGPGTRLTVT.

The chain couples TRBV27 to TRBJ2-1; 9 nucleotides line up with TRBD1. V lost 2 bases to trimming and J lost 2 bases; unmatched junction nucleotides: 19. This CDR3 spans 21 amino acids. Per germline, CDR1 MNHEY and CDR2 SMNVEV (reference sequence). The CDR3 coding sequence is TGTGCCAGCAGTTTAGGAGCCGGGGGGACAGGGTCGAAGGGGGCCTACAATGAGCAGTTCTTC. Residues: CASSLGAGGTGSKGAYNEQFF.

This clone was counted only a few times. The V call is TRBV9, the J call TRBJ2-1, with 7 bases lining up with TRBD1. The CDR3 is 16 amino acids. J was trimmed by 0 bases and V by 6 bases; bases with no gene match: 9. CDR1 is SGDLS, CDR2 YYNGEE, per germline. Written as DNA, the CDR3 is TGTGCCAGCACCCCCAGACAGGGCAGCTCCTACAATGAGCAGTTCTTC. Translation: CASTPRQGSSYNEQFF.

The chain employs TRBV15 and TRBJ1-2; D gene uncertain. This CDR3 is built from 16 residues. Germline values: CDR1 LNHNV, CDR2 YYDKDF (reference sequence). The V and J ends lost 1 base and 4 bases respectively, with 16 bases between them. The CDR3 nucleotides are TGTGCCACCAGCAGAGTTGCGAACTCCTGGGGCTATGGCTACACCTTC. This sequence encodes CATSRVANSWGYGYTF.

A note on this clone: With only one base between it and a far larger clone, this is likely a read error. This CDR3 is also generated by other DNA sequences in the sample. The V and J genes are TRBV6-1 and TRBJ2-7, with 14 bases fitting TRBD2. This CDR3 has 15 residues. Germline-derived CDR1 and CDR2 are MNHNS and SASEGT. After removal of 3 bases from V and 4 bases from J, the junction contained 2 bases not matched to a gene. The CDR3 region has the DNA TGTGCCAGCAGTGAGGGGACTAGCGGGAGTTACGAGCAGTACTTC. This sequence encodes CASSEGTSGSYEQYF.